Below, one T cell receptor beta chain is given with its context. No antigen is known for it. These data belong to a study of cytomegalovirus exposure and HLA in healthy donors. The V end was cut by 3 bases, the J end by 4 bases, with 10 bases between. Germline CDR1 and CDR2: SGHDT and YYEEEE. The CDR3 spans 13 residues. General study results and limits: It was reported that the classifier diagnosed cytomegalovirus status with high specificity and sensitivity in both the original and validation cohorts. TCR beta chains numbering about 160 were designated cytomegalovirus-associated. Across donors, most TCRs were seen rarely, yet some public ones were widespread.

The donors belonged to the 120-subject validation cohort, separate from the approximately 700-subject first cohort. Sequencing was performed with immunoSEQ multiplex PCR; in TCRdb, only in-frame clones are kept and a portion is missing. The table has under 400,000 clones, nearly 90% seen once. This sequence originates from a man aged 25 to 45 in good health and CMV-seronegative. The chain links TRBV5-6 to TRBJ1-2, with D hard to call. Sequenced material: PBMCs. For the CDR3, the DNA is TGTGCCAGCAGCTATTCGACACGCTATGGCTACACCTTC. This sequence encodes CASSYSTRYGYTF.